Listed here are 10 T cell receptor beta chains from one sample, sequenced in a study of blood T cell repertoires in COVID-19. The table came from immunoSEQ multiplex PCR; TCRdb's copy has only in-frame clones and leaves some out. This table holds 60,000 to 85,000 clones, around 88% found once. The sample taken for sequencing was peripheral blood. These receptors were taken from a woman of 80 years or more with active or convalescent COVID-19.

The chain is built from TRBV27 and TRBJ2-5; 9 bases agree with TRBD2. The germline gives CDR1 MNHEY, CDR2 SMNVEV (reference sequence). This CDR3 spans 15 amino acids. V lost 1 base and J lost 6; bases outside the gene matches: 6. This chain's CDR3 is CASSLWASGAKTQYF. The CDR3 nucleotides are TGTGCCAGCAGTTTATGGGCTAGCGGGGCGAAGACCCAGTACTTC.

V gene TRBV4-1 combines with J gene TRBJ1-2, with D maybe TRBD1 (6 bases). V was trimmed by 1 base and J by 2 bases, leaving 14 bases between them. The germline V gene encodes CDR1 MGHRA and CDR2 YSYEKL. There are 16 residues in the CDR3. CDR3 residues: CASSQGEGGANYGYTF. CDR3 nucleotide sequence: TGCGCCAGCAGCCAAGGGGAGGGGGGCGCGAACTATGGCTACACCTTC.

The V and J genes are TRBV6-1 and TRBJ2-7; TRBD2 is a possible D gene (6 bases). Looked up from germline, CDR1 is MNHNS and CDR2 is SASEGT. This CDR3 is 14 amino acids long. Trimming removed 2 bases from V and 5 bases from J, with 13 bases in between. The chain's CDR3 is CASSEWSAGNEQYF. The CDR3 region has the DNA TGTGCCAGCAGTGAATGGTCGGCGGGGAACGAGCAGTACTTC.

The chain uses TRBV24-1 and TRBJ2-1; TRBD2 matches at 9 bases. The CDR3 is 15 residues long. Germline V gene lookup returns CDR1 KGHDR and CDR2 SFDVKD. Unmatched junction bases numbered 4, after V lost 4 bases and J lost 4 bases. The CDR3 protein is CATSDLAGSYNEQFF. For the CDR3, the DNA is TGTGCCACCAGTGACCTAGCGGGAAGTTACAATGAGCAGTTCTTC.

This clone showed up just once. The chain joins TRBV3-1 (or the pseudogene TRBV3-2) to TRBJ2-1; 14 bases are a match to TRBD2. Germline CDR1 LGHDT, CDR2 YNNKEL (reference sequence). The CDR3 is 17 residues long. Trimming cost V 4 bases and J 6 bases; bases outside gene matches: 8. The CDR3 reads CASSLPGLAGEVNEQFF. The CDR3 nucleotides are TGTGCCAGCAGCCTCCCGGGACTAGCGGGAGAGGTCAATGAGCAGTTCTTC.

V gene TRBV6-2 or TRBV6-3 combines with J gene TRBJ2-2, with a tentative D call TRBD1 (5 bases). Germline loops: CDR1 MNHEY, CDR2 SVGEGT. CDR3 length equals 18 residues. The V end was cut by 5 bases, the J end by 0 bases, with 19 bases between. The DNA of the CDR3 is TGTGCCAGCAGTCTGGGGCACACTAACGTCGCGAACACCGGGGAGCTGTTTTTT. Amino acids: CASSLGHTNVANTGELFF.

This rearrangement joins TRBV7-6 to TRBJ2-1; unclear D gene. Germline V CDR1 and CDR2: SGHVS, FNYEAQ. The CDR3 runs 11 residues. V shed 8 bases and J shed 3 bases, with 5 bases lying between them. The chain's CDR3 is CASAYYNEQFF. CDR3 nucleotide sequence: TGTGCCAGCGCCTACTACAATGAGCAGTTCTTC.

The rearrangement uses TRBV7-2 and TRBJ1-4; 8 bases line up with TRBD1. V shed 5 bases and J 7 bases; nucleotides not matched to a gene: 3. This CDR3 has 13 amino acids. Germline V gene sequence: CDR1 SGHTA, CDR2 FQGNSA. The CDR3 loop is CASSPDRVEKLFF. The CDR3 DNA sequence: TGTGCCAGCAGCCCGGACAGGGTTGAAAAACTGTTTTTT.

The chain employs TRBV27 and TRBJ2-2, with 10 nucleotides matching TRBD2. The CDR3 contains 16 residues. Germline V gene data show CDR1 as MNHEY and CDR2 as SMNVEV (reference sequence). Losses at the gene ends were 3 bases for V and 5 bases for J; bases not matched to a gene: 6. The CDR3 is CASSFVGLAWTGELFF. The CDR3 coding sequence is TGTGCCAGCAGTTTTGTGGGACTAGCGTGGACCGGGGAGCTGTTTTTT.

The rearrangement uses TRBV6-5 and TRBJ2-7; D may be TRBD1 (6 bases). The CDR3 runs to 15 residues. Between the trimmed V and J ends, which lost 6 bases and 0 bases, there was a span of 15 bases. CDR1 is MNHEY, CDR2 SVGAGI, per germline. In DNA form, the CDR3 reads TGTGCCAGCAGGAGACGGACAGTCCGCTCCTACGAGCAGTACTTC. Translating it yields CASRRRTVRSYEQYF.